The rows below give T cell receptor beta chains drawn from one sample of a study of regulatory T cells in long-lasting Graves disease. TCRdb itself ran the multiplex PCR reads through MiXCR, one entry per CDR3 protein. The sample includes hundreds of thousands of distinct CDR3 sequences, about 13% of them seen just once. Another study also made use of these data, one on T cells in Graves' hyperthyroidism and ophthalmopathy.

This specimen consisted of peripheral blood mononuclear cells (PBMCs), obtained at new diagnosis, from a patient treated with antithyroid drugs. The receptor source for this set is a man aged 25-40 years with Graves disease. Each CDR3 is given with its conserved first and last residue. D genes are given only for firm matches. Clone size is shown for a subset of rows, as once, few, many or a class of expanded clone.

v_gene	abundance	d_gene	j_gene	len	CDR3aa
TRBV6-2/TRBV6-3	medium-sized	-	TRBJ2-1	15	CASITRGSSYNEQFF
TRBV30	many	-	TRBJ2-7	14	CAWTPGYRGYEQYF
TRBV27	-	-	TRBJ2-6	19	CASSLSIVRLGSGANVLTF
TRBV20-1	many	-	TRBJ2-2	13	CSARDHWTGELFF
TRBV25-1	-	TRBD2	TRBJ2-1	16	CASSGVRRGGHNEQFF
TRBV24-1	many	-	TRBJ2-7	15	CATSDSPGRSYEQYF
TRBV5-4	-	TRBD1	TRBJ1-6	18	CASSLSGQGFYYNSPLHF
TRBV6-2/TRBV6-3	many	TRBD1	TRBJ1-1	15	CASSSRGGSADEAFF
TRBV30	-	-	TRBJ2-3	14	CAWIPRQFTDTQYF
TRBV20-1	few	-	TRBJ1-4	12	CSARWDNEKLFF
TRBV29-1	-	TRBD1	TRBJ2-1	13	CSVESGTGDEQFF
TRBV5-4	-	TRBD1	TRBJ1-2	14	CASSRDRVGYGYTF
TRBV15	many	-	TRBJ2-1	13	CATSTGSSDEQFF
TRBV7-9	many	-	TRBJ2-7	13	CASSLGGPDEQYF
TRBV3-1	many	TRBD1	TRBJ2-1	15	CASSPLTGVVNEQFF
TRBV11-1	many	-	TRBJ2-7	15	CASSFSDSGAYEQYF
TRBV27	many	TRBD2	TRBJ2-1	15	CASSSGLAIYNEQFF
TRBV5-1	many	-	TRBJ2-7	14	CASSLAGSSYEQYF
TRBV20-1	-	-	TRBJ1-4	14	CSASKGTTNEKLFF
TRBV25-1	-	-	TRBJ2-3	15	CASSRVEASTDTQYF
TRBV11-2	once	-	TRBJ1-1	14	CASSLRSGQSEAFF
TRBV20-1	-	-	TRBJ2-1	12	CSAREGLNEQFF
TRBV20-1	-	TRBD2	TRBJ2-7	14	CSAVVGGGPYEQYF
TRBV7-9	few	TRBD1	TRBJ1-2	16	CASSSTLGQGLYGYTF
TRBV20-1	-	-	TRBJ1-4	15	CSARVPPATNEKLFF
TRBV7-8	many	TRBD1	TRBJ2-7	14	CASSRRRGIYEQYF
TRBV19	few	-	TRBJ2-2	16	CASSISSYPTERELFF
TRBV7-9	many	TRBD2	TRBJ2-1	16	CASSLGLAGAGNEQFF
TRBV7-2	many	-	TRBJ2-1	12	CASSFTGNEQFF
TRBV30	-	TRBD2	TRBJ2-1	14	CAWSVLAIYNEQFF
TRBV2	many	TRBD1	TRBJ2-7	12	CASNQGANEQYF